The T cell receptor (beta chain) under discussion was sequenced for a study of shared clonotypes between healthy human individuals. Looked up from germline, CDR1 is MDHEN and CDR2 is SYDVKM. The CDR3 loop spans 12 amino acids. Trimming removed 5 bases from V and 9 bases from J, with 13 bases in between. This clone is a singleton in its sample. Its antigen is not known. Sequencing was performed with immunoSEQ multiplex PCR; in TCRdb, only in-frame clones are kept and a portion is missing. The sample yields roughly 760,000 clones, about 74% seen once. Overall study findings and caveats: Only blood samples were collected, and tissue repertoires likely differ. With few donors, the genetic and exposure-history diversity represented was limited.

The sequencing input was memory CD4+ T cells sorted from blood. Subset here: CD45RA-negative fraction. The genes are TRBV28 and TRBJ2-5; the D is unclear. This TCR derives from a woman aged 25 to 39 in good health. CDR3 sequence (DNA): TGTGCCAGCAGTATCCTAAAGACGGCCCAGTACTTC. Protein sequence: CASSILKTAQYF.